Following are 25 T cell receptor beta chains from one sample sequenced in a study of cytomegalovirus exposure and HLA in healthy donors. PCR employed 60 Vbeta and 13 Jbeta primers. Only in-frame clones appear in the TCRdb table, and some are missing; sequencing was by immunoSEQ multiplex PCR. Of under 150,000 clones in the sample, 83% were seen once. Material for sequencing was PBMCs. These receptors were collected from a girl aged 2 to 10 in good health and CMV-seronegative.

The chain links TRBV25-1 to TRBJ1-4, with D perhaps TRBD1 (5 bases). The germline V gene has CDR1 MGHDK and CDR2 SYGVNS. This CDR3 has 18 amino acids. Trimming removed 5 bases at V and 0 bases at J, with 19 bases between. CDR3 loop: CASSNRQSPIATNEKLFF. The CDR3 coding sequence is TGTGCCAGCAGTAACCGACAGAGCCCAATCGCAACTAATGAAAAACTGTTTTTT.

CDR3 amino acids: CASSFLAGVGNEQFF. Written as DNA, the CDR3 is TGTGCCAGCAGTTTCCTAGCGGGAGTGGGAAATGAGCAGTTCTTC. The chain employs TRBV27 and TRBJ2-1; 10 bases agree with TRBD2. The ends lost 3 bases at V and 7 bases at J; junction bases unmatched: 6. The CDR3 sequence is 15 residues long. CDR1 and CDR2 (germline): MNHEY, SMNVEV (reference sequence).

The chain recombines TRBV5-4 with TRBJ1-2, with TRBD1 as a possible D gene (5 bases). Germline lookup yields CDR1 SGHNT and CDR2 YYREEE (reference sequence). The V end was cut by 0 bases, the J end by 7 bases, with 13 bases between. The CDR3 length is 14 residues. The DNA for the CDR3 is TGTGCCAGCAGCTTGGGCAGGGCTTGGGGTGGCTACACCTTC. Its translation is CASSLGRAWGGYTF.

V usage is TRBV2 and J usage is TRBJ2-3; tentative D call: TRBD2 (7 bases). The germline CDR1 and CDR2 sequences are SNHLY and FYNNEI. Trimming shortened V by 3 bases and J by 1 base, and 11 bases separated the two germline ends. CDR3 length: 15 residues. The CDR3 reads CASSDRGGGTDTQYF. For the CDR3, the DNA is TGTGCCAGCAGTGACAGGGGAGGGGGCACAGATACGCAGTATTTT.

The chain combines TRBV4-1 with TRBJ2-2; perhaps TRBD2 as D (6 bases). V was shortened by 6 bases and J by 4 bases, with 21 bases between the two germline ends. Germline V gives CDR1 MGHRA, CDR2 YSYEKL. There are 17 residues in the CDR3. CDR3 DNA sequence: TGCGCCAGCAGTCGTCTTCGGCGGGACGACCCCACCGGGGAGCTGTTTTTT. It translates to CASSRLRRDDPTGELFF.

This chain joins TRBV7-9 and TRBJ2-4; 7 bases map to TRBD2. Germline V gives CDR1 SEHNR, CDR2 FQNEAQ (reference sequence). The CDR3 extends over 15 amino acids. The V gene end was trimmed by 7 bases and the J gene end by 8 bases; junction bases not matched to a gene: 14. In DNA, the CDR3 is TGTGCCAGCACCCCGATACATCAGGGAGGGGACATTCAGTACTTC. It encodes CASTPIHQGGDIQYF. Supplemented by reference TRBV7-9 and TRBJ2-4, the full variable domain reads DTGVSQNPRHKITKRGQNVTFRCDPISEHNRLYWYRQTLGQGPEFLTYFQNEAQLEKSRLLSDRFSAERPKGSFSTLEIQRTEQGDSAMYLCASTPIHQGGDIQYFGAGTRLSVL.

The rearrangement links TRBV14 to TRBJ1-1; TRBD1 matches 7 bases. The CDR3 is 15 amino acids. Germline-derived CDR1 and CDR2 are SGHDN and FVKESK. V lost 5 bases, J lost 2 bases, and 8 bases stayed unmatched. The CDR3 protein is CASSFRTGQNTEAFF. The CDR3 DNA follows: TGTGCCAGCAGCTTTCGGACAGGACAAAACACTGAAGCTTTCTTT.

This chain connects TRBV5-1 to TRBJ2-3; TRBD1 agrees at 11 bases. The V segment lost 3 bases and the J segment 8 bases; nucleotides outside the gene matches: 8. This CDR3 has 15 residues. CDR1 is SGHRS, CDR2 YFSETQ, per germline. The DNA for the CDR3 is TGCGCCAGCAGCTCTGGGACAGGGGGGCTAGCTACGCAGTATTTT. It translates to CASSSGTGGLATQYF.

J is TRBJ2-3 and V is TRBV7-3; 10 positions match TRBD2. Germline-derived CDR1 and CDR2 are SGHTA and FQGTGA. This CDR3 has 17 residues. The junction had 6 bases not matched to a gene; V was cut back by 1 base and J by 2 bases. In DNA form, the CDR3 reads TGTGCCAGCAGCTTAAGAAGCGGGAGGGCCCTCACAGATACGCAGTATTTT. It specifies CASSLRSGRALTDTQYF.

This chain connects TRBV7-9 to TRBJ2-5; tentative D call: TRBD1 (5 bases). The CDR3 has 16 amino acids. V was pared by 1 base and J by 5 bases, with 17 bases between. CDR1 is SEHNR, CDR2 FQNEAQ, per germline (reference sequence). DNA of the CDR3: TGTGCCAGCAGCTTAGTTCGGGCAGGGCACGGGGAGACCCAGTACTTC. Protein: CASSLVRAGHGETQYF. Complete variable domain (other parts from reference TRBV7-9 and TRBJ2-5): DTGVSQNPRHKITKRGQNVTFRCDPISEHNRLYWYRQTLGQGPEFLTYFQNEAQLEKSRLLSDRFSAERPKGSFSTLEIQRTEQGDSAMYLCASSLVRAGHGETQYFGPGTRLLVL.

J is TRBJ1-5 and V is TRBV18, with a possible D match to TRBD1 (5 bases). Germline CDR1 KGHSH, CDR2 LQKENI. This CDR3 is built from 19 residues. V lost 1 base and J 0 bases, leaving 19 bases between the germline ends. Written as DNA, the CDR3 is TGTGCCAGCTCACCACGGGGCCCCGGGACTTCCTATAGCAATCAGCCCCAGCATTTT. As protein: CASSPRGPGTSYSNQPQHF.

This clone has a handful of counts. The rearrangement joins TRBV6-1 to TRBJ1-5; D may be TRBD1 (5 bases). The ends were cut back, 3 bases at V and 3 bases at J, with 12 bases in the middle. The germline V gene encodes CDR1 MNHNS and CDR2 SASEGT. The CDR3 is 15 residues long. The CDR3 loop is CASSDPTGLNQPQHF. In nucleotides, the CDR3 is TGTGCCAGCAGTGACCCAACAGGCCTCAATCAGCCCCAGCATTTT.

J is TRBJ2-5 and V is TRBV4-3, with 9 bases matching TRBD1. This CDR3 comprises 15 residues. CDR1 and CDR2 from the germline V gene are LGHNA and YSLEER. After removal of 0 bases from V and 2 bases from J, the junction contained 1 base not matched to a gene. The CDR3 DNA follows: TGCGCCAGCAGCCAAGAGGGGACAGGGCAAGAGACCCAGTACTTC. Amino acids: CASSQEGTGQETQYF.

The chain has TRBV19 and TRBJ2-7; TRBD1 matches 8 bases. Unmatched junction bases numbered 9, after V lost 5 bases and J lost 6 bases. CDR1 is LNHDA, CDR2 SQIVND, per germline (reference sequence). This CDR3 has 14 residues. The CDR3 nucleotides are TGTGCCAGTAGTGCAGGGGGCGATCGGGCCGAGCAGTACTTC. It is translated as CASSAGGDRAEQYF.

This clone was counted a single time. CDR3 DNA: TGTGCCAGCGGGACTAGCGGGGGATTCACAGATACGCAGTATTTT. This translates into CASGTSGGFTDTQYF. The chain employs TRBV2 and TRBJ2-3; 14 positions agree with TRBD2. After removal of 8 bases from V and 2 bases from J, the junction contained 3 bases not matched to a gene. The length of the CDR3 is 15 residues. Germline-derived CDR1 and CDR2 are SNHLY and FYNNEI.

The V call is TRBV19, the J call TRBJ2-3, with D maybe TRBD2 (5 bases). Germline V gene sequence: CDR1 LNHDA, CDR2 SQIVND (reference sequence). The CDR3 extends over 15 amino acids. Trimming pared 3 bases from V and 2 bases from J, leaving 12 bases between. CDR3: CASSIGGSVTDTQYF. The CDR3 DNA follows: TGTGCCAGTAGTATTGGCGGGTCTGTCACAGATACGCAGTATTTT.

In this sample, this clone turned up once. This chain uses TRBV6-5 with TRBJ2-7; possibly TRBD1 for D (5 bases). Germline V gene sequence: CDR1 MNHEY, CDR2 SVGAGI. The CDR3 consists of 14 residues. The germline V and J ends were trimmed by 0 bases and 7 bases, with 13 bases remaining between them. The CDR3 bases are TGTGCCAGCAGTTACTCTTCAGGGTCGAGGGAGCAGTACTTC. This codes for CASSYSSGSREQYF.

V usage is TRBV10-3 and J usage is TRBJ2-1; D is unclear. V was clipped by 4 bases and J by 0 bases, with 7 bases between them. Per the germline V gene, CDR1 is ENHRY and CDR2 is SYGVKD. The CDR3 contains 14 residues. This CDR3 is CAISVESSYNEQFF. Written as DNA, the CDR3 is TGTGCCATCAGTGTGGAGAGCTCCTACAATGAGCAGTTCTTC.

The genes are TRBV27 and TRBJ2-1; TRBD1 aligns across 10 bases. This CDR3 has 14 amino acids. Per germline, CDR1 MNHEY and CDR2 SMNVEV (reference sequence). V was pared by 6 bases and J by 5 bases, with 4 bases of the junction left unmatched. The DNA for the CDR3 is TGTGCCAGCAGGCCGGGACAGGGGAACAATGAGCAGTTCTTC. This gives the protein CASRPGQGNNEQFF.

The chain is built from TRBV7-6 and TRBJ2-3, with D possibly matching TRBD2 (6 bases). Trimming shortened V by 1 base and J by 6 bases, and 14 bases separated the two germline ends. CDR1 and CDR2 (germline): SGHVS, FNYEAQ. The CDR3 is 15 amino acids. In DNA form, the CDR3 reads TGTGCCAGCAGCTTAGAGTCGGGAGTAGGCGATACGCAGTATTTT. Its translation is CASSLESGVGDTQYF.

V gene TRBV30 combines with J gene TRBJ1-2; maybe TRBD1 (5 bases). V dropped 0 bases and J dropped 6 bases, with 17 bases sitting between them. Germline CDR1 GTSNPN, CDR2 SVGIG (reference sequence). The CDR3 length is 15 residues. CDR3 DNA: TGTGCCTGGAGTGTACCCTCTTTCCGGGGGGATGGCTACACCTTC. Its translation: CAWSVPSFRGDGYTF.

The chain carries TRBV6-1 and TRBJ2-3; 7 bases line up with TRBD2. V shed 8 bases, J shed 4 bases, and the junction held 9 bases outside the gene matches. Germline CDR1 and CDR2: MNHNS and SASEGT. This CDR3 has 14 residues. The DNA for the CDR3 is TGTGCCAGCGGCGGGGGAGGGTCGGCAGATACGCAGTATTTT. Translation gives CASGGGGSADTQYF.

This rearrangement joins TRBV18 to TRBJ1-2; TRBD1 matches 8 bases. Germline-derived CDR1 and CDR2 are KGHSH and LQKENI. The CDR3 extends over 17 amino acids. J lost 0 bases, V lost 0 bases, and 6 bases had no gene match. The CDR3 sequence is CASSPPPDRETNYGYTF. CDR3 in DNA: TGTGCCAGCTCACCACCCCCGGACAGGGAGACTAACTATGGCTACACCTTC.

The J gene is TRBJ1-6, the V gene TRBV30, with D uncertain. CDR1 GTSNPN and CDR2 SVGIG come from the germline V gene (reference sequence). Trimming cost V 5 bases and J 6 bases, with 17 bases left between them. CDR3 length: 15 residues. In DNA form, the CDR3 reads TGTGCCTGGGACAAGAGTCCCTCGGTTAATTCACCCCTCCACTTT. This sequence encodes CAWDKSPSVNSPLHF.

This clone was seen just once. The chain is built from TRBV19 and TRBJ2-7; unclear D gene. The V gene lost 1 base and the J gene lost 5 bases, with 12 bases spanning the gap. Germline-derived CDR1 and CDR2 are LNHDA and SQIVND (reference sequence). The CDR3 has 14 residues. CDR3 sequence: CASSIAPRLDEQYF. The CDR3 region has the DNA TGTGCCAGTAGTATAGCCCCGCGACTGGACGAGCAGTACTTC.